The 19 T cell receptor beta chains reported below all come from one sample, sequenced in a study of blood T cell repertoires in COVID-19. Profiling relied on immunoSEQ multiplex PCR, and the TCRdb table lists in-frame clones only, not all of them. The sample has approximately 130,000 clones, 75% to 90% seen once; the top ten hold about 2.5%. Sequencing was performed on PBMCs or T cells enriched from blood (not recorded which). These receptors were collected from a woman in her forties or fifties who had recovered from COVID-19.

V gene TRBV3-1 (or the pseudogene TRBV3-2) combines with J gene TRBJ2-7, with D uncertain. Germline values: CDR1 LGHDT, CDR2 YNNKEL (reference sequence). V was clipped by 1 base and J by 1 base, with 17 bases between them. The CDR3 has 17 amino acids. CDR3 residues: CASSQVPRLGHSYEQYF. The CDR3 region has the DNA TGTGCCAGCAGCCAAGTCCCCAGGTTAGGCCATTCCTACGAGCAGTACTTC.

This chain uses TRBV5-1 with TRBJ2-7; TRBD1 agrees at 11 bases. The V gene's germline CDR1 is SGHRS and CDR2 YFSETQ. V shed 0 bases and J 4 bases; nucleotides not matched to a gene: 3. The CDR3 totals 15 residues. CDR3 sequence reads: CASSLGTGGEYEQYF. The DNA of the CDR3 is TGCGCCAGCAGCTTGGGGACAGGGGGCGAATACGAGCAGTACTTC.

In its sample, this clone was seen a few times. The rearrangement joins TRBV7-9 to TRBJ1-5; no clear D gene. The CDR3 has 14 residues. CDR1 is SEHNR and CDR2 is FQNEAQ in the germline V gene (reference sequence). The V end lost 4 bases, the J end lost 6 bases, and 13 bases lay between the germline ends. The CDR3 DNA reads as TGTGCCAGCAGCTCTTTGGAGGCAGCTCAGCCCCAGCATTTT. Protein product: CASSSLEAAQPQHF.

The rearrangement joins TRBV6-5 to TRBJ2-7; D is possibly TRBD2 (6 bases). The CDR3 runs to 15 residues. Between the trimmed V and J ends, which lost 2 bases and 4 bases, there was a span of 15 bases. Germline CDR1 is MNHEY and CDR2 is SVGAGI. The CDR3 loop reads CASSYGRRVGYEQYF. The CDR3 DNA reads as TGTGCCAGCAGTTACGGGAGGAGAGTGGGGTACGAGCAGTACTTC.

The gene calls are TRBV19 and TRBJ1-1, with D hard to call. Looked up from germline, CDR1 is LNHDA and CDR2 is SQIVND (reference sequence). V shed 3 bases and J shed 0 bases, with 11 bases lying between them. The CDR3 consists of 15 residues. CDR3: CASSIGRLLNTEAFF. CDR3 in DNA: TGTGCCAGTAGTATTGGCCGCTTACTGAACACTGAAGCTTTCTTT.

The rearrangement links TRBV10-3 to TRBJ1-3; D remains unclear. Germline V gives CDR1 ENHRY, CDR2 SYGVKD. This CDR3 spans 15 amino acids. Trimming pared 2 bases from V and 2 bases from J, leaving 10 bases between. CDR3 DNA: TGTGCCATCAGTGAGCTGGCTGGGCCTGGAAACACCATATATTTT. This translates into CAISELAGPGNTIYF.

The rearrangement links TRBV5-5 to TRBJ1-5; the D is unclear. V was pared by 4 bases and J by 4 bases, with 6 bases between. The CDR3 spans 12 residues. Germline V CDR1 and CDR2: SGHKS, YYEKEE (reference sequence). In DNA, the CDR3 is TGTGCCAGCAGCCCCCCTAATCAGCCCCAGCATTTT. This gives the protein CASSPPNQPQHF.

The chain is built from TRBV5-4 and TRBJ1-1, with 8 bases lining up with TRBD1. This CDR3 has 14 amino acids. Per germline, CDR1 SGHNT and CDR2 YYREEE (reference sequence). Trimming at V came to 4 bases and at J to 4 bases, leaving 6 bases not matched to a gene. CDR3 amino acids: CASSITGGFTEAFF. DNA of the CDR3: TGTGCCAGCAGCATTACAGGGGGGTTCACTGAAGCTTTCTTT. Drawing the rest from reference TRBV5-4 and TRBJ1-1, the complete variable domain is ETGVTQSPTHLIKTRGQQVTLRCSSQSGHNTVSWYQQALGQGPQFIFQYYREEENGRGNFPPRFSGLQFPNYSSELNVNALELDDSALYLCASSITGGFTEAFFGQGTRLTVV.

The chain carries TRBV6-5 and TRBJ1-5, with unresolved D. The CDR3 totals 15 residues. The germline V gene has CDR1 MNHEY and CDR2 SVGAGI. V lost 8 bases and J lost 4, with 18 bases in between. CDR3 region: CASSAGIPFNQPQHF. The CDR3, as DNA: TGTGCCAGCTCGGCCGGGATCCCATTTAATCAGCCCCAGCATTTT.

This clone was detected only a few times. One junction end does not reproduce the germline sequence, and a read error may be involved. The CDR3 reads CASRCEGETNQPQHF. In DNA form, the CDR3 reads TGTGCTAGCAGATGCGAGGGGGAGACGAATCAGCCCCAGCATTTT. This chain joins TRBV7-7 and TRBJ1-5, with a possible D match to TRBD1 (6 bases). Germline V gene data show CDR1 as SSHAT and CDR2 as FNYEAQ (reference sequence). This CDR3 is built from 15 residues.

The genes are TRBV5-4 and TRBJ2-7; TRBD1 matches 10 bases. The CDR3 has 12 residues. CDR1 is SGHNT and CDR2 is YYREEE in the germline V gene (reference sequence). The V and J ends lost 5 bases and 4 bases, in that order; junction bases with no gene match: 0. The CDR3 bases are TGTGCCAGCAGGGACAGGGGGTACGAGCAGTACTTC. Translating it yields CASRDRGYEQYF.

This clone was recorded once. V is TRBV12-3 or TRBV12-4 and J is TRBJ1-2; D gene uncertain. This CDR3 contains 13 residues. Trimming removed 5 bases at V and 6 bases at J, with 13 bases between. The CDR3 nucleotides are TGTGCCAGCAGTGGCGGTATCTTTGATGGCTACACCTTC. This gives the protein CASSGGIFDGYTF.

The V and J genes are TRBV14 and TRBJ2-5; TRBD1 might be the D (6 bases). V lost 1 base, J lost 1 base, and 13 bases lay in between. This CDR3 spans 16 amino acids. CDR1 is SGHDN and CDR2 is FVKESK in the germline V gene. The CDR3 DNA is TGTGCCAGCAGCCAAGTCTGGGGGCCAATCCAAGAGACCCAGTACTTC. This sequence encodes CASSQVWGPIQETQYF.

In this sample, this clone turned up once. The chain joins TRBV3-1 (or the pseudogene TRBV3-2) to TRBJ1-6; perhaps TRBD1 as D (5 bases). Trimming shortened V by 6 bases and J by 10 bases, and 19 bases separated the two germline ends. This CDR3 region has 15 residues. Germline lookup yields CDR1 LGHDT and CDR2 YNNKEL (reference sequence). The CDR3 sequence is CASRAGPGRGSPLHF. The DNA of the CDR3 is TGTGCCAGCAGAGCAGGACCCGGAAGGGGCTCACCCCTCCACTTT.

V gene TRBV3-1 (or the pseudogene TRBV3-2) combines with J gene TRBJ1-5, with 8 bases aligning to TRBD1. CDR1 is LGHDT and CDR2 is YNNKEL in the germline V gene (reference sequence). Trimming at V came to 3 bases and at J to 3 bases, leaving 10 bases not matched to a gene. The CDR3 runs to 17 residues. For the CDR3, the DNA is TGTGCCAGCAGCCAGGCCGGGGGACAGGTTCCCAATCAGCCCCAGCATTTT. Protein product: CASSQAGGQVPNQPQHF.

This clone has a single count. This chain links TRBV12-3 or TRBV12-4 with TRBJ2-3, with D hard to call. Between the trimmed V and J ends, which lost 7 bases and 9 bases, there was a span of 11 bases. CDR3 length: 11 residues. The CDR3 region is CASTSLGTQYF. The CDR3 DNA sequence: TGTGCCAGCACTTCCCTGGGCACGCAGTATTTT.

The V call is TRBV27, the J call TRBJ2-7, with 8 bases identical to TRBD2. Germline V gives CDR1 MNHEY, CDR2 SMNVEV (reference sequence). V lost 6 bases and J lost 4; bases outside the gene matches: 5. The CDR3 extends over 13 amino acids. DNA for the CDR3: TGTGCCAGCAGCCGGGGGGGTAGGTACGAGCAGTACTTC. Translating gives CASSRGGRYEQYF.

The gene calls are TRBV19 and TRBJ1-1, with TRBD1 as a possible D gene (6 bases). Trimming took off 5 bases at V and 0 bases at J, with 25 bases between the two ends. The CDR3 has 19 amino acids. The germline gives CDR1 LNHDA, CDR2 SQIVND (reference sequence). The CDR3 reads CASSPTGLGTIVMNTEAFF. In DNA form, the CDR3 reads TGTGCCAGTAGTCCGACAGGACTCGGTACAATTGTTATGAACACTGAAGCTTTCTTT.

This chain connects TRBV5-1 to TRBJ1-4; perhaps TRBD1 as D (5 bases). With 0 bases removed from V and 8 bases from J, the gap between germline ends came to 14 bases. CDR3 length equals 15 residues. Looked up from germline, CDR1 is SGHRS and CDR2 is YFSETQ. Here the CDR3 reads CASSLGVGGSEKLFF. CDR3 DNA sequence: TGCGCCAGCAGCTTGGGTGTCGGGGGTTCAGAAAAACTGTTTTTT. Full variable domain (rest looked up from reference TRBV5-1 and TRBJ1-4): KAGVTQTPRYLIKTRGQQVTLSCSPISGHRSVSWYQQTPGQGLQFLFEYFSETQRNKGNFPGRFSGRQFSNSRSEMNVSTLELGDSALYLCASSLGVGGSEKLFFGSGTQLSVL.